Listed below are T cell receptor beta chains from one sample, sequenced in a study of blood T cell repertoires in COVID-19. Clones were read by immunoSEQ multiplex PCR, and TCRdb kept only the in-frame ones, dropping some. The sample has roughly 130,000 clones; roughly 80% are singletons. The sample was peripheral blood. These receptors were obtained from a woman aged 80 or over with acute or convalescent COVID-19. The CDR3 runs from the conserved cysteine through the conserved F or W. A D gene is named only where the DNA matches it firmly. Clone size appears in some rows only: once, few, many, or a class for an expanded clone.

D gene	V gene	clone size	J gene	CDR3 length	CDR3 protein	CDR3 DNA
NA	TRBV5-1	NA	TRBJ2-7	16	CASRPLGGGSPYEQYF	TGCGCCAGCAGACCACTAGGTGGGGGGTCTCCCTACGAGCAGTACTTC
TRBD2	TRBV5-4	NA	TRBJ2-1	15	CASSLGLAGGGEQFF	TGTGCCAGCAGCTTGGGGCTAGCGGGGGGCGGTGAGCAGTTCTTC
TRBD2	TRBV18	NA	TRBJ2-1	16	CASSPLAGGPTGEQFF	TGTGCCAGCTCACCTCTAGCGGGGGGCCCAACTGGTGAGCAGTTCTTC
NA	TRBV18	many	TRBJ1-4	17	CASSPRPGGTTNEKLFF	TGTGCCAGCTCACCGCGACCCGGGGGAACAACTAATGAAAAACTGTTTTTT
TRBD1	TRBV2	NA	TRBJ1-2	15	CASKLDRGRDYGYTF	TGTGCCAGCAAGCTTGACAGGGGTAGGGACTATGGCTACACCTTC
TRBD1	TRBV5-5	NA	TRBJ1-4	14	CASSGGQGSEKLFF	TGTGCCAGCAGCGGAGGACAGGGCTCCGAAAAACTGTTTTTT
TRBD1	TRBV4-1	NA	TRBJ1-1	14	CASSQAGGNTEAFF	TGCGCCAGCAGCCAGGCAGGGGGGAACACTGAAGCTTTCTTT
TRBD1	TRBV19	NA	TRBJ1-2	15	CASRLGQGAYYGYTF	TGTGCCAGTAGACTGGGACAGGGGGCTTACTATGGCTACACCTTC
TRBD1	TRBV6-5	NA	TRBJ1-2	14	CASSYYRGDYGYTF	TGTGCCAGCAGTTACTACAGGGGGGACTATGGCTACACCTTC
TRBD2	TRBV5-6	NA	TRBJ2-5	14	CASSPRGVQETQYF	TGTGCCAGCAGCCCACGGGGGGTCCAAGAGACCCAGTACTTC
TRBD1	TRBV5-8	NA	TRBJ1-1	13	CASSLGDREGAFF	TGTGCCAGCAGCTTGGGGGACAGGGAAGGAGCTTTCTTT
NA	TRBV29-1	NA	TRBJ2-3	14	CSVYDGLQADTQYF	TGCAGCGTATACGACGGTTTGCAGGCAGATACGCAGTATTTT
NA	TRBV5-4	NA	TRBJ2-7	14	CASSSRTDFYEQYF	TGTGCCAGCAGCTCCAGGACGGACTTTTACGAGCAGTACTTC
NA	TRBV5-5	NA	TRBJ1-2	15	CASSFQWPSGNGYTF	TGTGCCAGCAGCTTCCAATGGCCTAGTGGAAATGGCTACACCTTC
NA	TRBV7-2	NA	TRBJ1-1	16	CASSFVQGRMNTEAFF	TGTGCCAGCAGCTTCGTCCAGGGAAGGATGAACACTGAAGCTTTCTTT
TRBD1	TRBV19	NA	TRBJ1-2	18	CASRFRQGSAQANYGYTF	TGTGCCAGTAGGTTCAGACAGGGATCAGCTCAAGCTAACTATGGCTACACCTTC
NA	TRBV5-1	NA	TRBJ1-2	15	CASTLTVGSPYGYTF	TGCGCCAGCACCCTCACGGTAGGGAGCCCCTATGGCTACACCTTC
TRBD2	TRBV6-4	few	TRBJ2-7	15	CASSVVAGDSSEQYF	TGTGCCAGCAGTGTCGTAGCGGGGGATTCGTCCGAGCAGTACTTC
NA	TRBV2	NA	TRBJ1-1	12	CASTTAYTEAFF	TGTGCCAGCACTACCGCCTACACTGAAGCTTTCTTT
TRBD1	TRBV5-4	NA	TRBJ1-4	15	CASSSPQGAQEKLFF	TGTGCCAGCAGCTCCCCTCAGGGGGCACAGGAAAAACTGTTTTTT
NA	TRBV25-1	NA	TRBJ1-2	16	CASSESGRYRSYGYTF	TGTGCCAGCAGTGAATCCGGCAGGTACAGGAGCTATGGCTACACCTTC
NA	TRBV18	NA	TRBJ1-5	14	CASSIGAVSQPQHF	TGTGCCAGCTCAATCGGCGCGGTTAGCCAGCCCCAGCATTTT
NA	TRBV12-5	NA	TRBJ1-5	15	CASGLADYSNQPQHF	TGTGCTAGTGGTTTAGCAGACTATAGCAATCAGCCCCAGCATTTT
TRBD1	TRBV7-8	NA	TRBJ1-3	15	CASSRGTGWGNTIYF	TGTGCCAGCAGCCGAGGGACAGGGTGGGGAAACACCATATATTTT